These 17 T cell receptor beta chains were all obtained from the same sample, sequenced in a study of PD-1 blockade in classical Hodgkin lymphoma. The data were produced by immunoSEQ multiplex PCR, yet TCRdb's version contains in-frame clones alone and is incomplete. Found here are 100,000 or so clones, about nine tenths of them singletons; the top ten hold around 2.7%. The time point was: cycle 4 day 1 (C4D1), after more than 5 weeks of nivolumab. All patients experienced relapse after autologous stem cell transplantation, and brentuximab vedotin exposure was variable. The specimen comprised peripheral blood mononuclear cells (PBMCs), sampled before the fourth cycle of nivolumab. These TCRs come from a human donor with classical Hodgkin lymphoma.

This clone was observed a few times. This chain connects TRBV5-1 to TRBJ2-1, with D possibly called TRBD1 or TRBD2 (5 bases each). The CDR3 contains 15 residues. V dropped 4 bases and J dropped 5 bases, with 16 bases sitting between them. CDR1 is SGHRS, CDR2 YFSETQ, per germline. CDR3 protein: CASSRTPGADNEQFF. The DNA of the CDR3 is TGCGCCAGCAGCAGAACCCCCGGGGCAGACAATGAGCAGTTCTTC.

V usage is TRBV5-5 and J usage is TRBJ2-7; 7 bases are shared with TRBD1. The V segment lost 0 bases and the J segment 0 bases; nucleotides outside the gene matches: 3. Germline lookup yields CDR1 SGHKS and CDR2 YYEKEE (reference sequence). This CDR3 contains 15 residues. Here the CDR3 reads CASSLATGPSYEQYF. CDR3 bases: TGTGCCAGCAGCTTGGCGACAGGGCCCTCCTACGAGCAGTACTTC.

The chain is built from TRBV4-1 and TRBJ1-1; 10 nucleotides line up with TRBD1. The CDR3 has 15 residues. Germline loops: CDR1 MGHRA, CDR2 YSYEKL. V trimming: 1 base; J trimming: 10 bases; junction bases outside the gene matches: 9. CDR3 bases: TGCGCCAGCAGCCAAGGGGGGACAGGGGACCTCGGAGCTTTCTTT. Encoded protein: CASSQGGTGDLGAFF.

The chain combines TRBV5-4 with TRBJ1-2, with 9 positions matching TRBD1. The V and J ends lost 0 bases and 6 bases, in that order; junction bases with no gene match: 6. The CDR3 length is 15 residues. The germline gives CDR1 SGHNT, CDR2 YYREEE (reference sequence). In DNA form, the CDR3 reads TGTGCCAGCAGCTTGGCCGTCAGGGACAGGGATGGCTACACCTTC. Translation gives CASSLAVRDRDGYTF.

The CDR3: CASSERYRVIGYGYTF. As DNA, the CDR3 is TGTGCCAGCAGTGAAAGGTACAGGGTGATCGGGTATGGCTACACCTTC. The chain combines TRBV2 with TRBJ1-2; TRBD1 is a possible D gene (6 bases). In germline, CDR1 is SNHLY, CDR2 FYNNEI. Trimming took 2 bases from V and 5 from J, leaving 18 bases between them. CDR3 length equals 16 residues.

The chain links TRBV19 to TRBJ1-2; 7 bases line up with TRBD1. The CDR3 totals 14 residues. V shed 6 bases, J shed 4 bases, and the junction held 8 bases outside the gene matches. Germline CDR1 is LNHDA and CDR2 is SQIVND (reference sequence). CDR3 amino acids: CASRIPGQFYGYTF. For the CDR3, the DNA is TGTGCCAGTAGGATACCGGGACAGTTCTATGGCTACACCTTC.

The chain links TRBV4-2 to TRBJ2-7; D gene ambiguous. The V end lost 0 bases, the J end lost 4 bases, and 19 bases lay between the germline ends. The CDR3 has 17 residues. Germline V gene data show CDR1 as LGHNA and CDR2 as YNFKEQ. The CDR3 sequence is CASSQDHFQEFSYEQYF. In DNA form, the CDR3 reads TGTGCCAGCAGCCAAGATCATTTTCAGGAGTTTTCGTACGAGCAGTACTTC.

Regarding this clone: The same CDR3 can be traced to other DNA sequences in this sample. The V call is TRBV29-1, the J call TRBJ2-7; 7 nucleotides line up with TRBD2. Germline V lookup: CDR1 SQVTM, CDR2 ANQGSEA. CDR3 length: 11 residues. V shed 4 bases and J 3 bases; nucleotides not matched to a gene: 0. The CDR3 loop is CSVGGGYEQYF. The CDR3 DNA reads TGCAGCGTTGGGGGGGGCTACGAGCAGTACTTC.

The chain uses TRBV5-6 and TRBJ1-2, with TRBD1 as a possible D gene (6 bases). V lost 1 base and J lost 5, with 12 bases in between. Germline CDR1 and CDR2: SGHDT and YYEEEE. This CDR3 has 14 amino acids. The CDR3 sequence: CASSLQGLEYGYTF. CDR3 bases: TGTGCCAGCAGCTTGCAGGGGTTAGAATATGGCTACACCTTC.

This chain links TRBV4-3 with TRBJ1-2; the match to TRBD1 covers 7 bases. CDR3 length: 12 amino acids. J gave up 9 bases and V 4 bases, and 5 bases lay outside the gene matches. Germline loops: CDR1 LGHNA, CDR2 YSLEER. The CDR3 region is CASSRTGGSYTF. CDR3 DNA: TGCGCCAGCAGCCGGACAGGAGGCAGCTACACCTTC.

The chain recombines TRBV11-1 with TRBJ1-6; D perhaps matches TRBD1 (5 bases). V shed 4 bases and J shed 4 bases, with 8 bases lying between them. Germline CDR1 SGHAT, CDR2 FQDESV (reference sequence). This CDR3 has 14 amino acids. For the CDR3, the DNA is TGTGCCAGCAGCTCCACAGGTTATAATTCACCCCTCCACTTT. Translation: CASSSTGYNSPLHF.

The chain uses TRBV30 and TRBJ1-1; D call uncertain. Germline V gene data show CDR1 as GTSNPN and CDR2 as SVGIG (reference sequence). Trimming took off 4 bases at V and 1 base at J, with 10 bases between the two ends. This CDR3 region has 13 residues. The CDR3: CAWNPTRNTEAFF. In nucleotides, the CDR3 is TGTGCCTGGAACCCGACCCGGAACACTGAAGCTTTCTTT.

This rearrangement joins TRBV6-1 to TRBJ2-4, with D possibly being TRBD1 (5 bases). V shed 6 bases and J shed 2 bases, with 11 bases lying between them. Per the germline V gene, CDR1 is MNHNS and CDR2 is SASEGT. The length of the CDR3 is 14 residues. As DNA, the CDR3 is TGTGCCAGCAGGACGCAGGGTTCCAAAAACATTCAGTACTTC. Amino acids: CASRTQGSKNIQYF.

This clone was seen once. This chain links TRBV28 with TRBJ2-1; 8 nucleotides align to TRBD1. V was clipped by 2 bases and J by 3 bases; unmatched bases: 15. The CDR3 covers 19 residues. From germline, CDR1 is MDHEN and CDR2 SYDVKM. The CDR3 protein is CASSLGQGAREFRYNEQFF. The CDR3 DNA sequence: TGTGCCAGCAGTTTAGGTCAGGGGGCAAGAGAATTTCGCTACAATGAGCAGTTCTTC.

The chain employs TRBV20-1 and TRBJ2-1, with no clear D. V was pared by 6 bases and J by 5 bases, with 5 bases between. The CDR3 runs 10 residues. Looked up from germline, CDR1 is DFQATT and CDR2 is SNEGSKA (reference sequence). The CDR3 sequence is CSATNNEQFF. The DNA of the CDR3 is TGCAGTGCAACAAACAATGAGCAGTTCTTC.

The rearrangement links TRBV9 to TRBJ1-1; D remains ambiguous. The V gene's germline CDR1 is SGDLS and CDR2 YYNGEE. The CDR3 consists of 16 residues. The V end lost 3 bases, the J end lost 1 base, and 16 bases lay between the germline ends. The CDR3 nucleotides read TGTGCCAGCAGCGCTAGGGTGATCAGTGGGAACACTGAAGCTTTCTTT. Protein: CASSARVISGNTEAFF.

This chain links TRBV28 with TRBJ1-1, with TRBD1 identical over 7 bases. Germline lookup yields CDR1 MDHEN and CDR2 SYDVKM. This CDR3 comprises 15 residues. The ends lost 2 bases at V and 5 bases at J; junction bases unmatched: 8. The CDR3 reads CASSLVQGMGTEAFF. CDR3 DNA: TGTGCCAGCAGTTTAGTACAGGGGATGGGAACTGAAGCTTTCTTT.